This passage covers 13 T cell receptor beta chains from one sample sequenced in a study of neoadjuvant nivolumab and ipilimumab in lung cancer (dated by TCRdb to the early 2020s). This specimen's time point label, per the study, means: pretherapy, before neoadjuvant immune checkpoint inhibitors. Library creation used the immunoSEQ multiplex PCR assay. TCRdb carries this immuneACCESS record with in-frame sequences only. Its versions omit some clonotypes, under half of them owing to an unresolved V gene in the studies checked, with the rest unexplained. In this sample the table shows some 43,000 clones, 75% to 90% of which occur a single time. Around 3.8% of the sample is taken by the ten largest. This material consisted of blood, taken before neoadjuvant nivolumab, alone or with ipilimumab. The receptors originated from an adult with non-small cell lung cancer. Some clones in this sample may be carry-over from other donors' samples.

This clone was seen just once. For the CDR3, the DNA is TGTGCCAGCAGATCCCCCAGGGTAAACATTCAGTACTTC. Residues: CASRSPRVNIQYF. The chain couples TRBV6-5 to TRBJ2-4, with D possibly being TRBD1 (5 bases). The CDR3 is 13 amino acids. V was pared by 6 bases and J by 6 bases, with 12 bases between. From germline, CDR1 is MNHEY and CDR2 SVGAGI.

CDR3 coding DNA: TGTGCCAGAAGCTTGGGGACAGAAAAAGAGACCCAGTACTTC. It encodes CARSLGTEKETQYF. The chain combines TRBV5-3 with TRBJ2-5; maybe TRBD1 (6 bases). TRBV5-3 is an ORF; its function is uncertain. The CDR3 length is 14 residues. V was trimmed by 0 bases and J by 3 bases, leaving 9 bases between them.

J is TRBJ2-2 and V is TRBV5-1, with a weak D call TRBD2 (5 bases). Germline CDR1 is SGHRS and CDR2 is YFSETQ. V was pared by 2 bases and J by 0 bases, with 14 bases between. This CDR3 region has 17 residues. The CDR3, as DNA: TGCGCCAGCAGCTTCCGGACTCAACTCGCGAACACCGGGGAGCTGTTTTTT. Its translation: CASSFRTQLANTGELFF.

V and J are TRBV2 and TRBJ2-7; possibly TRBD1 or TRBD2 for D (5 bases each). Germline assignment: CDR1 SNHLY and CDR2 FYNNEI. The CDR3 loop spans 11 amino acids. V lost 6 bases, J lost 6 bases, and 9 bases lay in between. The CDR3: CASRRGTEQYF. The CDR3 DNA reads TGTGCCAGCAGGCGAGGGACCGAGCAGTACTTC.

This clone has more than one count but fewer than ten. V gene TRBV6-5 combines with J gene TRBJ2-1, with a tentative D call TRBD2 (5 bases). Deletions cut 8 bases from V and 14 bases from J, with 19 bases between. In germline, CDR1 is MNHEY, CDR2 SVGAGI. This CDR3 is built from 12 residues. CDR3 residues: CASGRGQGNKFF. The CDR3 DNA reads TGTGCCAGCGGCAGAGGGCAAGGCAATAAGTTCTTC.

The rearrangement links TRBV5-1 to TRBJ1-5, with D possibly TRBD1 on 5 matching bases. CDR1 is SGHRS and CDR2 is YFSETQ in the germline V gene. V gave up 4 bases and J gave up 7 bases, with 15 bases separating them. This CDR3 region has 14 residues. The CDR3 is CASSTQGGGQPQHF. CDR3 in DNA: TGCGCCAGCAGCACGCAGGGAGGAGGACAGCCCCAGCATTTT.

J is TRBJ2-1 and V is TRBV7-9, with 10 positions matching TRBD2. The ends lost 1 base at V and 2 bases at J; junction bases unmatched: 5. The length of the CDR3 is 17 residues. The germline V gene encodes CDR1 SEHNR and CDR2 FQNEAQ (reference sequence). The CDR3 coding sequence is TGTGCCAGCAGCTTAGGGTCCCTAGCGGGAGCCTACAATGAGCAGTTCTTC. It encodes CASSLGSLAGAYNEQFF.

The chain is built from TRBV5-1 and TRBJ2-7; TRBD2 matches 7 bases. V lost 3 bases to trimming and J lost 5 bases; unmatched junction nucleotides: 5. This CDR3 is 13 amino acids long. CDR1 and CDR2 from the germline V gene are SGHRS and YFSETQ. The chain's CDR3 is CASSYQGGDEQYF. Here the CDR3 DNA reads TGCGCCAGCAGCTACCAGGGAGGGGACGAGCAGTACTTC.

This rearrangement joins TRBV5-1 to TRBJ2-3; no reliable D call. There are 15 residues in the CDR3. Germline-derived CDR1 and CDR2 are SGHRS and YFSETQ. V dropped 4 bases and J dropped 0 bases, with 12 bases sitting between them. CDR3 sequence: CASSDIGASTDTQYF. CDR3 nucleotide sequence: TGCGCCAGCAGCGACATTGGTGCTAGCACAGATACGCAGTATTTT.

The chain couples TRBV5-4 to TRBJ2-1; no clear D gene. Germline lookup yields CDR1 SGHNT and CDR2 YYREEE (reference sequence). V was clipped by 4 bases and J by 0 bases, with 8 bases between them. This CDR3 region has 14 residues. The CDR3 nucleotides are TGTGCCAGCAGCCCGACAAGCTCCTACAATGAGCAGTTCTTC. It codes for CASSPTSSYNEQFF.

The V and J genes are TRBV7-9 and TRBJ1-2; D is unresolved. Germline V gene sequence: CDR1 SEHNR, CDR2 FQNEAQ (reference sequence). V lost 1 base and J lost 4, with 4 bases in between. This CDR3 has 12 residues. The CDR3 nucleotides are TGTGCCAGCAGCTTAGGGACCTATGGCTACACCTTC. Translation gives CASSLGTYGYTF.

J is TRBJ2-5 and V is TRBV11-1; D is ambiguous. This CDR3 comprises 12 residues. Germline V CDR1 and CDR2: SGHAT, FQDESV (reference sequence). Between the trimmed V and J ends, which lost 0 bases and 7 bases, there was a span of 6 bases. CDR3 amino acids: CASSLAGRTQYF. CDR3 nucleotide sequence: TGTGCCAGCAGCTTAGCTGGGCGGACCCAGTACTTC.

V gene TRBV29-1 combines with J gene TRBJ2-5, with 10 positions matching TRBD1. The V segment lost 7 bases and the J segment 4 bases; nucleotides outside the gene matches: 3. This CDR3 has 12 amino acids. Per germline, CDR1 SQVTM and CDR2 ANQGSEA. CDR3 amino acids: CSGRDRGETQYF. The DNA for the CDR3 is TGCAGCGGCCGGGACAGGGGAGAGACCCAGTACTTC.